This T cell receptor beta chain appears in the sequencing data of a study of blood T cells in healthy people across ages (dated by TCRdb to the mid-2010s). Concerning the study at large: Template switching captured roughly one uniquely barcoded TCR beta cDNA molecule per two T cells in model experiments. To avoid experimental bias, donors of different ages were spread randomly across the sequencing lanes. For two donors (one aged 18 to 30 and one aged 80 or older), the study analyzed two additional independent replicas of 1 million unique cDNA reads from the same blood draw. The donors were split into four age groups: young (average around 15 years), middle-aged (39), aged (approximately 59) and long-lived (roughly 80). Age-related changes in TCR beta repertoire diversity were measured in the study by deep sequencing normalized with unique cDNA molecular identifiers. Study-wide findings and limitations: Conclusive comparison of naive and antigen-experienced compartments was prevented by the profiling of bulk unsorted PBMCs. Compared with the aged group, the long-lived group had more naive CD4+ T cells, fewer expanded clones and increased TCR diversity, a pattern suggesting age selection. Donor CMV infection status was unknown, potentially confounding age-related changes in expanded clonotypes. As age increased, observed TCR beta diversity per million T cells dropped in a roughly linear way, and a significant reduction was already evident by age about 40. A strong correlation was found between observed TCR beta diversity and the percentage of naive T cells measured by flow cytometry. Estimates of total diversity based on one million sequenced T cells were regarded as lower bounds and as underestimates.

The method was 5' RACE. For sequencing, an Illumina HiSeq 2500 was employed. A second roughly 6 to 12 cycle PCR used a sample-barcoded 5' primer and a J-beta primer mix. A template-switch 5' adaptor carrying 12 random nucleotides introduced a unique molecular identifier onto each TCR beta cDNA molecule. At least 3 million CDR3-containing paired-end reads were obtained from each sample. First-strand cDNA was synthesized from all RNA with the Mint cDNA synthesis kit, primed by a TRBC-specific oligonucleotide. Following uracil-DNA glycosylase treatment, a first 18-cycle PCR with universal primers M1SS and BC2_uni_R was performed on all cDNA. The paper's processing steps were these. For normalization, 1 million high-quality reads were randomly selected from each sample, with every read carrying a distinct molecular identifier. Instead of being binned into consensus sequences, reads with shared molecular identifiers were discarded. CDR3 identification, clonotype clustering and error correction used MiTCR with a Q25 quality threshold and the strictest error-elimination algorithm. A nonparametric unseen species model with Euler transformation was used to estimate lower-bound total TCR beta diversity. Starting from the raw public reads, TCRdb applied fastp trimming at Q25, assembled clones with MiXCR and retained in-frame beta chains. Under each unique CDR3 protein, matching rows form one entry showing the most common genes and DNA. The V and J calls reflect TCRdb's pipeline rather than the authors' work. In all, the sample holds about 1.1 million distinct CDR3 sequences, and 30% to 40% of those were seen once. In total, the top ten clones hold around 13% of the sample.

This clonotype turned up a few times. No cognate antigen has been identified for it. No base-level quality is on record; no much larger clone is a single base apart. At the junction V is shortened by 5 bases and J by 4 bases; bases outside the gene matches: 4. The germline V gene encodes CDR1 DFQATT and CDR2 SNEGSKA (reference sequence). Taken from cysteine to phenylalanine, the CDR3 has 12 residues. The kept DNA is CDR3 alone, 36 bases in frame from the first base. The roughly 37 donors, aged 6 to 90 years, were systemically healthy Caucasian individuals from Russia. Approximately 9 milliliters of peripheral blood were collected from each donor into EDTA-treated Vacutainer tubes. Ficoll-Paque density-gradient centrifugation was used to isolate PBMCs, with at least 6.5 million per sample. Trizol reagent was used to extract total RNA from the PBMCs, yielding at least 6 micrograms per sample. The percentages of naive CD45RAhigh/CD27high T cells were determined by flow cytometry on a PBMC aliquot from every donor.

The chain employs TRBV20-1 and TRBJ1-2; 7 central bases correspond to TRBD1. The clonotype was recovered from a man aged 18 to 35 in good health. Material for sequencing was blood. The nucleotides read TGCAGTGCTTACCGGGACAGCTATGGCTACACCTTC. Its protein product is CSAYRDSYGYTF.